The TCR beta chain described here comes from a study of identifying expanded T cells in peripheral blood. Points on this clone: The antigen remains unidentified.

Overall study findings and caveats: Differentially abundant clones: 0.95 to 1.5 between replicates, roughly 16 at around 15 days, around 19 at four. Across healthy donors, higher total template counts meant significantly greater approximately two-week count variance.

Profiled with immunoSEQ multiplex PCR; TCRdb holds only in-frame clones, not every one. The sample holds 85,000 to 120,000 clones, more than 70% seen once. The CDR3 runs to 15 residues. V was cut by 0 bases and J by 5 bases, with 10 bases left in between. Germline CDR1 reads SGHAT; CDR2 reads FQNNGV. The chain is built from TRBV11-2 and TRBJ2-2; maybe TRBD2 (6 bases). The sequencing sample was made of blood. The source is a person between 18 and 70 years old in good health. The CDR3, as DNA: TGTGCCAGCAGCTTAGAACTAGCTAGTACCGGGGAGCTGTTTTTT. This encodes CASSLELASTGELFF.